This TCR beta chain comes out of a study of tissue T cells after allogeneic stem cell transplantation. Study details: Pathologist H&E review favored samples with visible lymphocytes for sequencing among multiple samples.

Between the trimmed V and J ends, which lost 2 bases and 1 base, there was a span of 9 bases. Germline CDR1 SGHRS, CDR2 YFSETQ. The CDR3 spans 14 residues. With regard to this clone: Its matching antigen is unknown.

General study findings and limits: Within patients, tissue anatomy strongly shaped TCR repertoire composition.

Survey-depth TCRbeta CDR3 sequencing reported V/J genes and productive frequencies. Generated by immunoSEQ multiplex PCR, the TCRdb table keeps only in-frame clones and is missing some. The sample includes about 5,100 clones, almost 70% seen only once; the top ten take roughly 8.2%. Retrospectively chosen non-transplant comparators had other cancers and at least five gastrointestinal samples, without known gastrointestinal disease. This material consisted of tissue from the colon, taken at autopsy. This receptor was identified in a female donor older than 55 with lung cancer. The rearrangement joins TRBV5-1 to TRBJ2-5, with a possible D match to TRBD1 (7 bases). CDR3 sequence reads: CASSFQGGQETQYF. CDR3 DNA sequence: TGCGCCAGCAGCTTTCAGGGGGGCCAAGAGACCCAGTACTTC.